The rows below give T cell receptor beta chains drawn from one sample of a study of cytomegalovirus exposure and HLA in healthy donors. The data were produced by immunoSEQ multiplex PCR, yet TCRdb's version contains in-frame clones alone and is incomplete. This sample's clone table lists roughly 73,000 clones. What was sequenced was PBMCs. These receptors all come from a man aged 50 to 59 in good health and CMV-seropositive. Each CDR3 is given without its conserved first and last residue.

V gene	J gene	CDR3 protein
TRBV18	TRBJ2-3	ASSWTGETDTQY
TRBV19	TRBJ1-1	ASSIQWNTEAF
TRBV6-1	TRBJ2-7	ATSLRDSPYEQY
TRBV5-4	TRBJ2-7	ASSSGLAGSSYEQY
TRBV7-2	TRBJ2-7	ASSPGLAGAYEQY
TRBV7-3	TRBJ2-3	ASSLWGDTDTQY
TRBV5-1	TRBJ2-3	ASSPIGRLAGAPWVADTQY
TRBV7-8	TRBJ2-7	ASSLDGTGAYEQY
TRBV11-2	TRBJ1-1	ASSLWLGRGEAF
TRBV28	TRBJ1-1	ASSFSDRNTEAF
TRBV5-1	TRBJ2-1	ASSRGTGSYNEQF
TRBV18	TRBJ2-7	ASSYTGGNEIDEQY
TRBV9	TRBJ1-1	ASSSSEGTEAF
TRBV9	TRBJ2-3	ASSAGSSDTQY
TRBV4-1	TRBJ1-4	ASSHQGLGDEKLF
TRBV5-4	TRBJ2-7	ASSPPGTVSYEQY
TRBV14	TRBJ1-6	ASRRNLLDSPLH
TRBV6-1	TRBJ1-1	ATFLREAGNTEAF
TRBV5-4	TRBJ1-1	ASSLQGGTEAF
TRBV28	TRBJ2-7	ASSQGGKVHEQY
TRBV6-5	TRBJ1-2	ASSYGQEVYGYT
TRBV7-9	TRBJ1-1	ASSYSIDTRGRGEAF
TRBV6-5	TRBJ2-3	ATSGQGLRDTQY
TRBV7-7	TRBJ1-5	ASSLRGRLRPQH
TRBV7-6	TRBJ1-5	ASTRDYSNQPQH
TRBV28	TRBJ2-7	ASTPGQGVTYEQY
TRBV5-6	TRBJ1-2	ASSLTGGAHYGYT
TRBV5-8	TRBJ2-1	ASSYTSGGDNEQF
TRBV2	TRBJ2-7	ASTQGLAAYEQY
TRBV30	TRBJ2-3	AWGGLAGLSTDTQY
TRBV7-9	TRBJ2-7	ASRHAGQSSYEQY
TRBV7-8	TRBJ2-2	ASSPRGGANTGELF
TRBV15	TRBJ1-4	ATSRDRGQGDEKLF
TRBV29-1	TRBJ2-6	SVAGSGANVLT
TRBV11-3	TRBJ2-2	ASSPLDTGELF
TRBV12-5	TRBJ1-5	ASGLSRLDQPQH
TRBV5-1	TRBJ1-2	ASSLDEGQGAGT